The rows below give T cell receptor beta chains drawn from one sample of a study of CD8 T cells in Susac syndrome. TCRdb processed the immunoSEQ multiplex PCR reads anew with MiXCR; each CDR3 protein has one entry. This repertoire shows about 150,000 distinct CDR3 sequences, around 95% found once; its top ten account for roughly 0.2%. The sequencing input was CD8+ T cells from PBMCs. The receptors derive from a human donor with multiple sclerosis. CDR3s include the opening cysteine and the closing phenylalanine or tryptophan. The order of the fields is D gene, J gene, clone size, V gene, CDR3 DNA, CDR3 protein. D genes are given only for firm matches. Where a row states a size, it is once, few, many or the class of an expanded clone; other rows omit it.

. TRBJ2-3 . TRBV20-1 TGCAGTGCTAGAGCCCCCAGGCTAGACCCCCCCACAGATACGCAGTATTTT CSARAPRLDPPTDTQYF
TRBD2 TRBJ2-7 . TRBV15 TGTGCCACCAGCAGAGTTTCGACTAGCCCTACCTACGAGCAGTACTTC CATSRVSTSPTYEQYF
. TRBJ1-2 . TRBV6-2/TRBV6-3 TGTGCCAGCAGTGATGGGACACCTAACGGCTACACCTTC CASSDGTPNGYTF
. TRBJ1-1 . TRBV5-1 TGCGCCAGCAGCTTGGCCACAGGGTCGAACACTGAAGCTTTCTTT CASSLATGSNTEAFF
. TRBJ2-2 . TRBV6-4 TGTGCCAGCAGTGAGTCCCCCGATGTTGGATCCGGGGAGCTGTTTTTT CASSESPDVGSGELFF
. TRBJ2-2 . TRBV5-1 TGCGCCAGCAGCTTTAGTCCAGGGCCGGGGACCGGGGAGCTGTTTTTT CASSFSPGPGTGELFF
TRBD1 TRBJ2-7 . TRBV9 TGTGCCAGCAGCCCGACCACGGGACAGCGGACCTACGAGCAGTACTTC CASSPTTGQRTYEQYF
TRBD1 TRBJ1-2 . TRBV27 TGTGCCAGCAGCTGGGACAGGGGCCGTGGCTACACCTTC CASSWDRGRGYTF
. TRBJ2-1 . TRBV15 TGTGCCACCAGCAGAGATCGGGCTATCAATGAGCAGTTCTTC CATSRDRAINEQFF
. TRBJ2-1 few TRBV7-9 TGCGCCAGCAGCTTGGTGGGCAATGAGCAGTTCTTC CASSLVGNEQFF
TRBD2 TRBJ2-4 . TRBV20-1 TGCAGTGCCGTCGGGGCGGGGGGTGTCCAAAACATTCAGTACTTC CSAVGAGGVQNIQYF
. TRBJ1-1 few TRBV4-1 TGTGCCAGCAGCCCTCGGGGGACTGAAGCTTTCTTT CASSPRGTEAFF
. TRBJ1-1 . TRBV30 TGTGCCTGGACTTTGAAGAACACTGAAGCTTTCTTT CAWTLKNTEAFF
TRBD2 TRBJ2-7 . TRBV27 TGTGCCAGCATCGGGGGGATTGGTGCTACCTACGAGCAGTACTTC CASIGGIGATYEQYF
. TRBJ2-1 . TRBV9 TGTGCCAGCAGCGTAGAACAGATTTCCTACAATGAGCAGTTCTTC CASSVEQISYNEQFF
. TRBJ2-3 . TRBV27 TGTGCCAGCAGAGCTGGGCTAGCTGGAAGAGATACGCAGTATTTT CASRAGLAGRDTQYF
. TRBJ1-2 . TRBV19 TGTGCCAGTAGTATTTTGGCAGAAAACTATGGCTACACCTTC CASSILAENYGYTF
TRBD1 TRBJ2-7 . TRBV2 TGTGCCAGCAGTGGGGGACAGGTAAATCGTGGGACCTACGAGCAGTACTTC CASSGGQVNRGTYEQYF
. TRBJ2-7 once TRBV4-1 TGCGCCAGCAGCCCACCGTCGGCGGAGCGCTCCTACGAGCAGTACTTC CASSPPSAERSYEQYF
. TRBJ1-6 . TRBV9 TGTGCCAGCTCCTTAGAGTATAATTCACCCCTCCACTTT CASSLEYNSPLHF
. TRBJ2-3 . TRBV15 TGTGCCACCAGCAGAGATGAAATAGGTCGCCCTTACACAGATACGCAGTATTTT CATSRDEIGRPYTDTQYF
. TRBJ1-1 . TRBV6-5 TGTGCCAGCAGTTCCGAGATCGAGAACACTGAAGCTTTCTTT CASSSEIENTEAFF
TRBD1 TRBJ2-6 . TRBV19 TGTGCCAGTAGTATCGAGGACAGGGAAATTGATGGGGCCAACGTCCTGACTTTC CASSIEDREIDGANVLTF
. TRBJ2-7 . TRBV11-1 TGTGCCAGCAGCCGGAGGGCCTTTGCCTACGAGCAGTACTTC CASSRRAFAYEQYF
. TRBJ2-7 . TRBV7-8 TGTGCCAGCAGCTTTAAGGGGCAGAGCCTCAGGTACGACGAGCAGTACTTC CASSFKGQSLRYDEQYF
TRBD1 TRBJ2-1 once TRBV5-6 TGTGCCAGCAACTGGGGTCGACCGGGACAGGGTATCGATGAGCAGTTCTTC CASNWGRPGQGIDEQFF
. TRBJ2-5 . TRBV13 TGTGCCAGCAGCTTAGTTCACAGCCAAGAGACCCAGTACTTC CASSLVHSQETQYF
. TRBJ2-2 . TRBV7-9 TGTGCCAGCGGGGGACCCGGGGAGCTGTTTTTT CASGGPGELFF
. TRBJ2-3 . TRBV4-1 TGCGCCAGCAGCCAAGGGAAGTCAGATACGCAGTATTTT CASSQGKSDTQYF
TRBD1 TRBJ1-2 . TRBV29-1 TGCAGCGTTTACGGGACAGACACTAACTATGGCTACACCTTC CSVYGTDTNYGYTF
. TRBJ2-3 . TRBV25-1 TGTGCCAGCAGTGAATTAGGAGAGAGGCATTCGCAGTATTTT CASSELGERHSQYF
. TRBJ2-7 . TRBV19 TGTGCCAGTAGTATATCGGGCAGGTCAGCTAGATCCTACGAGCAGTACTTC CASSISGRSARSYEQYF
. TRBJ1-1 . TRBV20-1 TGCAGTGCTAGAGGATCCCCATTGGACGCTTTCTTT CSARGSPLDAFF
. TRBJ2-7 once TRBV27 TGTGCCAGCACCCCGGGTCTAGGGCCTGCCTACGAGCAGTACTTC CASTPGLGPAYEQYF
. TRBJ1-2 . TRBV20-1 TGCAGTGCTCCACCCTATGGCTACACCTTC CSAPPYGYTF
TRBD1 TRBJ1-3 . TRBV27 TGTGCCAGCAGTCCCCTCACAGGGGGTGGTGGAAACACCATATATTTT CASSPLTGGGGNTIYF
. TRBJ2-7 . TRBV2 TGTGCCAGCAGTGAAGTAGACTATCCCTACGAGCAGTACTTC CASSEVDYPYEQYF
. TRBJ2-2 . TRBV7-9 TGTGCCAGCAGCTTAGAAGAAAAGACCACCGGGGAGCTGTTTTTT CASSLEEKTTGELFF
. TRBJ1-5 . TRBV28 TGTGCCAGCAGTCTACCCCTTGGGCCCCAGCATTTT CASSLPLGPQHF
TRBD1 TRBJ2-7 . TRBV20-1 TGCAGTGCTAGAGACCGGGACAGGGTCTACGAGCAGTACTTC CSARDRDRVYEQYF
. TRBJ2-5 . TRBV20-1 TGCAGTGCCCTCGAAGAGACCCAGTACTTC CSALEETQYF
. TRBJ1-6 . TRBV6-6 TGTGCCAGCGCTTATGGGGGCTATAATTCACCCCTCCACTTT CASAYGGYNSPLHF
. TRBJ1-5 . TRBV27 TGTGCCAGCAGTTTACGGGGAAATAGCAATCAGCCCCAGCATTTT CASSLRGNSNQPQHF
. TRBJ1-1 . TRBV14 TGTGCCAGCAGCCAACGCTTGGATGGGCGACTAGAAGCTTTCTTT CASSQRLDGRLEAFF